Listed here is a single T cell receptor (beta chain). What it binds is unknown. The entry originates in a study of cytomegalovirus exposure and HLA in healthy donors. Study conclusions and caveats: Exclusion applied to some V segments, including TRBV6-2 and TRBV6-3, as they were indistinguishable. Immune exposure information available was restricted to CMV serostatus.

This CDR3 is 14 amino acids long. Trimming left V 2 bases short and J 0 bases short, with 7 bases between. Germline assignment: CDR1 SGHVS and CDR2 FNYEAQ. Primers for the PCR totalled 60 Vbeta and 13 Jbeta. Method: immunoSEQ multiplex PCR; TCRdb's copy keeps in-frame clones and lacks some. The top ten clones hold under 2% of a sample with 150,000 or so clones, approximately 70% of them seen once. This clonotype was sampled from a woman aged 18-29 years in good health and CMV-seronegative. Input material: PBMCs. V usage is TRBV7-6 and J usage is TRBJ1-1; no definite D call. The CDR3 DNA reads as TGTGCCAGCAGCTTAACAGAATTGAACACTGAAGCTTTCTTT. It specifies CASSLTELNTEAFF.